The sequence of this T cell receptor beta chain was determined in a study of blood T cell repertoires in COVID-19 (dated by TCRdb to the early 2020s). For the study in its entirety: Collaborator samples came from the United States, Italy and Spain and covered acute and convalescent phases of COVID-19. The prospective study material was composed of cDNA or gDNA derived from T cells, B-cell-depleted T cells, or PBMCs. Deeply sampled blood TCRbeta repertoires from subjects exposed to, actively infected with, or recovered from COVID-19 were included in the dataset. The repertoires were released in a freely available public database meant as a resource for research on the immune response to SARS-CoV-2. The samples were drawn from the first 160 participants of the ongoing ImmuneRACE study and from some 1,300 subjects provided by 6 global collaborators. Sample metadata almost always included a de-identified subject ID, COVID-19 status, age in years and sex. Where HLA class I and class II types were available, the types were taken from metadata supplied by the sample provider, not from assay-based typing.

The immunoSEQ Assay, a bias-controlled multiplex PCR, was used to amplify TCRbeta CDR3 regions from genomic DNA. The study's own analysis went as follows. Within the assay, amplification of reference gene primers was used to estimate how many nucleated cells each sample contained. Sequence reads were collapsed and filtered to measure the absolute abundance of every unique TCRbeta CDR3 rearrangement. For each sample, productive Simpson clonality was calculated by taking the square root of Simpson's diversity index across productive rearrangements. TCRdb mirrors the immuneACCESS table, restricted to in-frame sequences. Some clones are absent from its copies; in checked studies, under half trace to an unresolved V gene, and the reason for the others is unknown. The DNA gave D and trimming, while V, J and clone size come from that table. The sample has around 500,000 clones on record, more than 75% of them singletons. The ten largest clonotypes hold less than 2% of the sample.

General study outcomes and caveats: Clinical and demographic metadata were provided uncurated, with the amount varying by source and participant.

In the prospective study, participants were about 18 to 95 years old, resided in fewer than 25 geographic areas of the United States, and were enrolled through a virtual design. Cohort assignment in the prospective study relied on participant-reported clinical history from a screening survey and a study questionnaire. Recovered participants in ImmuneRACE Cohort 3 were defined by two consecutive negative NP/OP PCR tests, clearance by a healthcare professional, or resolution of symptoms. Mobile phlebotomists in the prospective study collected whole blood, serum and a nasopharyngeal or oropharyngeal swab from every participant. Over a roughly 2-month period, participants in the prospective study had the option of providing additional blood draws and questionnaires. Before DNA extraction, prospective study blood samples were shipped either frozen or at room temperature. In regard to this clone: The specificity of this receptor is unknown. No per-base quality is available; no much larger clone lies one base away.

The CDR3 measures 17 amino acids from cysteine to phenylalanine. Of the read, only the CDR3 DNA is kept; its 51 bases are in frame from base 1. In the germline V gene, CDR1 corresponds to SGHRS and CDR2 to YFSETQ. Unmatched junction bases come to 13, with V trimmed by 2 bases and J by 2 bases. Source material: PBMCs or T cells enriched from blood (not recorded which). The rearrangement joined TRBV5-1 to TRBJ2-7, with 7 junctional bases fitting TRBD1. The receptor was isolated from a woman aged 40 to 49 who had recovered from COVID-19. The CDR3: CASSFAIARTGPYEQYF. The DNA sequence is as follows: TGCGCCAGCAGCTTTGCCATAGCCCGGACAGGTCCCTACGAGCAGTACTTC.